This T cell receptor (beta chain) emerged from a study of CD8+ T cells in alopecia areata. Study overall: The drug, oral tofacitinib, was given to treated patients at 5 to 10 mg twice daily.

The germline V gene encodes CDR1 SQVTM and CDR2 ANQGSEA. The ends were cut back, 7 bases at V and 4 bases at J, with 19 bases in the middle. CDR3 length: 14 residues. After isolation, RNA underwent reverse transcription to generate cDNA as the sequencing template. The table came from immunoSEQ multiplex PCR; TCRdb's copy has only in-frame clones and leaves some out. The data hold roughly 200,000 clones, with over 55% observed a single time. J is TRBJ1-1 and V is TRBV29-1; possible D gene TRBD1, 6 bases. This TCR derives from a human donor with alopecia areata. The source material was CD4+ T cells sorted from blood, sampled at week 0. DNA of the CDR3: TGCAGCGGCCGGGACATAGGAGGGTCCACTGAAGCTTTCTTT. This sequence encodes CSGRDIGGSTEAFF.